Listed below are T cell receptor beta chains from one sample, sequenced in a study of OX40 agonist ivuxolimab in advanced cancers. Sequencing was performed with immunoSEQ multiplex PCR; in TCRdb, only in-frame clones are kept and a portion is missing. The sample shows more than 45,000 clones, about 88% of them seen only once. The sample here was CD4+ or CD8+ T cells sorted from blood, taken in a trial of the OX40 agonist ivuxolimab. These receptors originate from an adult with an advanced solid tumor such as melanoma, head and neck, liver or kidney cancer. Both conserved end residues are part of each CDR3. D genes are given only for firm matches. The size of a clone is reported for some rows only, either as once, few or many, or as a class for expanded clones.

V gene	D gene	clone size	J gene	CDR3 length	CDR3 protein	CDR3 DNA
TRBV7-8	TRBD2	NA	TRBJ2-3	15	CASRSSGGRTDTQYF	TGTGCCAGCAGATCTAGCGGGGGTCGCACAGATACGCAGTATTTT
TRBV4-1	NA	NA	TRBJ2-1	15	CASSQGPAGYNEQFF	TGCGCCAGCAGCCAAGGGCCGGCGGGGTACAATGAGCAGTTCTTC
TRBV5-8	NA	NA	TRBJ2-2	16	CASSLGRTRGTGELFF	TGTGCCAGCAGCTTGGGACGTACGAGGGGCACCGGGGAGCTGTTTTTT
TRBV7-9	NA	NA	TRBJ2-5	15	CASSMLDRTQETQYF	TGTGCCAGCAGCATGCTAGATCGCACCCAAGAGACCCAGTACTTC
TRBV2	TRBD2	NA	TRBJ2-3	16	CASSQGLAVITDTQYF	TGTGCCAGCAGCCAGGGACTAGCGGTTATCACAGATACGCAGTATTTT
TRBV27	TRBD1	NA	TRBJ2-5	14	CASSNPGTEETQYF	TGTGCCAGCAGTAACCCCGGGACAGAAGAGACCCAGTACTTC
TRBV7-8	NA	NA	TRBJ1-3	16	CASSSSFGGQGNTIYF	TGTGCCAGCAGCTCCTCCTTCGGGGGGCAAGGAAACACCATATATTTT
TRBV11-1	TRBD2	NA	TRBJ2-3	16	CASSGAGGPHTDTQYF	TGTGCCAGCAGCGGTGCGGGAGGCCCCCACACAGATACGCAGTATTTT
TRBV19	NA	NA	TRBJ1-1	15	CASSIQAEMNTEAFF	TGTGCCAGTAGTATACAGGCAGAAATGAACACTGAAGCTTTCTTT
TRBV6-6	TRBD2	NA	TRBJ2-7	15	CASSAYSGYSYEQYF	TGTGCCAGCAGTGCTTATAGCGGGTACTCCTACGAGCAGTACTTC
TRBV29-1	NA	NA	TRBJ2-4	16	CSPTPQQGGLENIQYF	TGCAGCCCCACCCCCCAGCAGGGCGGGTTGGAAAACATTCAGTACTTC
TRBV4-1	NA	NA	TRBJ2-1	8	CARNEQFF	TGCGCCCGCAATGAGCAGTTCTTC
TRBV28	NA	NA	TRBJ2-5	14	CASSTRQAKVTQYF	TGTGCCAGCAGTACGAGACAGGCCAAGGTGACCCAGTACTTC
TRBV7-8	NA	NA	TRBJ1-5	16	CASSLGTPPATQPQHF	TGTGCCAGCAGCTTAGGGACACCCCCAGCGACTCAGCCCCAGCATTTT
TRBV28	TRBD2	NA	TRBJ2-2	15	CASSGRLAVTGELFF	TGTGCCAGCAGCGGCAGACTAGCGGTCACCGGGGAGCTGTTTTTT
TRBV5-5	NA	NA	TRBJ1-4	17	CASSLGAGEAGWEKLFF	TGTGCCAGCAGCTTGGGAGCTGGGGAAGCGGGTTGGGAAAAACTGTTTTTT
TRBV18	NA	NA	TRBJ1-1	14	CASSPEPEVTEAFF	TGTGCCAGCTCACCTGAACCGGAGGTAACTGAAGCTTTCTTT
TRBV7-9	TRBD1	NA	TRBJ1-1	15	CASSKTLWDSTEAFF	TGTGCCAGCAGCAAAACCTTATGGGACAGCACTGAAGCTTTCTTT
TRBV6-1	NA	few	TRBJ2-2	13	CASKLPNTGELFF	TGTGCCAGCAAACTACCCAACACCGGGGAGCTGTTTTTT
TRBV25-1	NA	NA	TRBJ2-5	15	CASSPEAPQGETQYF	TGTGCCAGCAGCCCCGAAGCCCCCCAAGGGGAGACCCAGTACTTC
TRBV21-1	NA	NA	TRBJ2-2	14	CASSKGTETGELFF	TGTGCCAGCAGCAAAGGAACGGAAACCGGGGAGCTGTTTTTT
TRBV14	TRBD1	NA	TRBJ1-2	13	CASSPQGAKVLTF	TGTGCCAGCAGCCCCCAGGGGGCGAAGGTTCTCACCTTC
TRBV18	NA	NA	TRBJ1-3	13	CASSPDGGNTIYF	TGTGCCAGCTCACCGGACGGTGGAAACACCATATATTTT
TRBV4-3	NA	NA	TRBJ1-2	17	CASSQDKYGPWSYGYTF	TGCGCCAGCAGCCAAGATAAGTATGGCCCCTGGAGCTATGGCTACACCTTC
TRBV5-1	NA	once	TRBJ2-7	15	CASSLAAAGGYEQYF	TGCGCCAGCAGCTTGGCCGCGGCTGGTGGTTACGAGCAGTACTTC
TRBV2	NA	NA	TRBJ2-2	13	CASKRTNTGELFF	TGTGCCAGCAAGAGAACTAACACCGGGGAGCTGTTTTTT
TRBV7-9	TRBD2	NA	TRBJ2-1	15	CASTQLAGKDNEQFF	TGTGCCAGCACCCAACTAGCGGGAAAAGACAATGAGCAGTTCTTC
TRBV28	TRBD1	NA	TRBJ2-1	16	CASSPRQGFPPGWQFF	TGTGCCAGCAGTCCACGACAGGGGTTTCCGCCGGGGTGGCAGTTCTTC
TRBV5-1	TRBD2	NA	TRBJ2-7	15	CASSYRLAGRYEQYF	TGCGCCAGCAGCTACCGACTAGCGGGACGGTACGAGCAGTACTTC
TRBV29-1	TRBD2	NA	TRBJ2-1	14	CSAQGTRAYNEQFF	TGCAGCGCCCAGGGGACTAGAGCCTACAATGAGCAGTTCTTC
TRBV9	TRBD2	once	TRBJ2-3	15	CASSVRTSGTDTQYF	TGTGCCAGCAGCGTACGGACTAGCGGCACAGATACGCAGTATTTT
TRBV5-1	TRBD1	NA	TRBJ1-2	16	CASSSSTGTGVEGYTF	TGCGCCAGCAGCTCCTCCACCGGGACAGGGGTTGAAGGCTACACCTTC
TRBV19	NA	NA	TRBJ2-5	15	CASSIAKTSQETQYF	TGTGCCAGTAGTATAGCCAAGACTAGTCAAGAGACCCAGTACTTC
TRBV25-1	TRBD1	NA	TRBJ1-4	18	CASSDPGQGTRLNEKLFF	TGTGCCAGCAGTGATCCCGGACAGGGGACAAGATTGAATGAAAAACTGTTTTTT
TRBV6-6	NA	NA	TRBJ2-1	15	CASSYSHPYYNEQFF	TGTGCCAGCAGTTACTCCCACCCCTACTACAATGAGCAGTTCTTC
TRBV7-9	TRBD2	NA	TRBJ2-7	16	CASSSGTSASSYEQYF	TGTGCCAGCAGCTCGGGGACTAGCGCTAGCTCCTACGAGCAGTACTTC
TRBV19	NA	few	TRBJ1-1	13	CASSAHMNTEAFF	TGTGCCAGTAGCGCCCATATGAACACTGAAGCTTTCTTT
TRBV7-9	NA	NA	TRBJ1-1	12	CASSPSRTEAFF	TGTGCCAGCAGCCCTAGTCGGACTGAAGCTTTCTTT
TRBV28	TRBD2	NA	TRBJ2-2	15	CASSLSSGSGRELFF	TGTGCCAGCAGTTTGAGTAGCGGGAGCGGTAGGGAGCTGTTTTTT
TRBV10-3	NA	NA	TRBJ1-1	18	CAISDSLYGNPLNTEAFF	TGTGCCATCAGTGATTCCCTATACGGGAACCCATTGAACACTGAAGCTTTCTTT
TRBV7-2	TRBD2	NA	TRBJ2-2	12	CASLAGAGELFF	TGTGCCAGTCTAGCGGGAGCCGGGGAGCTGTTTTTT
TRBV11-2	TRBD2	NA	TRBJ2-3	15	CASSLIAGATDTQYF	TGTGCCAGCAGCTTGATAGCGGGAGCCACAGATACGCAGTATTTT
TRBV14	NA	NA	TRBJ2-2	16	CASSHPLHANTGELFF	TGTGCCAGCAGCCATCCTTTACACGCGAACACCGGGGAGCTGTTTTTT
TRBV4-1	NA	NA	TRBJ1-2	14	CASSDSGRLYGYTF	TGCGCCAGCAGCGACTCAGGCAGGCTTTATGGCTACACCTTC
TRBV4-1	NA	medium-sized	TRBJ1-5	15	CASSRQSDSNQPQHF	TGCGCCAGCAGCCGCCAGTCTGATAGCAATCAGCCCCAGCATTTT
TRBV6-1	NA	NA	TRBJ2-2	15	CASSESLAATGELFF	TGTGCCAGCAGTGAATCGCTAGCAGCTACCGGGGAGCTGTTTTTT